This passage covers 14 T cell receptor beta chains from one sample sequenced in a study of identical twins. A single record per CDR3 protein comes from TCRdb applying MiXCR to the 5' RACE reads. Of under 800,000 distinct CDR3 sequences listed, 20% to 25% are singletons. The same sample was also used in a study of T cells expressing NK-cell markers.

Sequencing was performed on PBMCs. The receptors were gathered from a young woman in good health.

This clonotype has a handful of counts. The rearrangement uses TRBV20-1 and TRBJ2-5; D unclear. The germline V gene has CDR1 DFQATT and CDR2 SNEGSKA (reference sequence). This CDR3 contains 11 residues. Trimming took 5 bases from V and 3 from J, leaving 7 bases between them. Written as DNA, the CDR3 is TGCAGTGCTTTGGCAGAAGAGACCCAGTACTTC. Residues: CSALAEETQYF.

This clonotype has ten or more counts. The rearrangement uses TRBV20-1 and TRBJ2-4; no firm D call. CDR1 DFQATT and CDR2 SNEGSKA come from the germline V gene (reference sequence). V shed 3 bases and J shed 0 bases, with 6 bases lying between them. CDR3 size: 13 residues. DNA of the CDR3: TGCAGTGCTAGGGGTCTAGCCAAAAACATTCAGTACTTC. Translated, it gives CSARGLAKNIQYF.

This chain joins TRBV20-1 and TRBJ1-1, with TRBD1 matching 9 bases. Germline V lookup: CDR1 DFQATT, CDR2 SNEGSKA (reference sequence). The ends lost 4 bases at V and 3 bases at J; junction bases unmatched: 3. The CDR3 has 13 residues. The CDR3 DNA reads as TGCAGTGCTAAGGACAGGGGTTACACTGAAGCTTTCTTT. This codes for CSAKDRGYTEAFF.

The gene calls are TRBV6-6 and TRBJ1-1, with D possibly matching TRBD1 (5 bases). The CDR3 runs 12 residues. The germline gives CDR1 MNHNY, CDR2 SVGAGI (reference sequence). V dropped 8 bases and J dropped 7 bases, with 14 bases sitting between them. The CDR3 reads CASGVIQDEAFF. The CDR3 coding sequence is TGTGCCAGCGGCGTGATACAGGATGAAGCTTTCTTT.

J is TRBJ2-2 and V is TRBV9; TRBD2 is a possible D gene (5 bases). Germline loops: CDR1 SGDLS, CDR2 YYNGEE. Deletions cut 0 bases from V and 6 bases from J, with 15 bases between. The CDR3 is made up of 16 amino acids. Here the CDR3 DNA reads TGTGCCAGCAGCGTAGAGGCACGATCGGAGGCCGGGGAGCTGTTTTTT. As protein: CASSVEARSEAGELFF. Complete variable domain (other parts from reference TRBV9 and TRBJ2-2): DSGVTQTPKHLITATGQRVTLRCSPRSGDLSVYWYQQSLDQGLQFLIQYYNGEERAKGNILERFSAQQFPDLHSELNLSSLELGDSALYFCASSVEARSEAGELFFGEGSRLTVL.

The chain links TRBV20-1 to TRBJ2-1; D possibly uses TRBD1 or TRBD2 (6 bases each). The germline V gene encodes CDR1 DFQATT and CDR2 SNEGSKA (reference sequence). CDR3 size: 17 residues. V was trimmed by 1 base and J by 2 bases, leaving 18 bases between them. The CDR3 is CSARGGAGTLAYNEQFF. CDR3 DNA sequence: TGCAGTGCTAGAGGGGGGGCAGGTACCTTAGCCTACAATGAGCAGTTCTTC.

The chain combines TRBV6-1 with TRBJ1-6, with D uncertain. The V gene's germline CDR1 is MNHNS and CDR2 SASEGT. Trimming took 6 bases from V and 7 from J, leaving 10 bases between them. The CDR3 has 13 amino acids. The CDR3 coding sequence is TGTGCCAGCAGGGCCTCGGGGAATTCACCCCTCCACTTT. Its translation: CASRASGNSPLHF.

This clonotype was detected only a few times. This chain joins TRBV5-1 and TRBJ2-2; D gene uncertain. V dropped 4 bases and J dropped 3 bases, with 13 bases sitting between them. CDR3 length: 15 amino acids. The germline CDR1 and CDR2 sequences are SGHRS and YFSETQ. The CDR3 protein is CASSPRTLDTGELFF. CDR3 in DNA: TGCGCCAGCAGCCCCCGGACGTTGGACACCGGGGAGCTGTTTTTT.

This chain links TRBV5-1 with TRBJ2-1; 8 positions match TRBD1. J gave up 6 bases and V 5 bases, and 4 bases lay outside the gene matches. This CDR3 contains 13 residues. Germline CDR1 and CDR2: SGHRS and YFSETQ. The CDR3: CASRLGQGNEQFF. The CDR3 coding sequence is TGCGCCAGCAGACTCGGACAGGGCAATGAGCAGTTCTTC.

The chain uses TRBV9 and TRBJ2-7; D remains unclear. This CDR3 is 13 amino acids long. The germline CDR1 and CDR2 sequences are SGDLS and YYNGEE. Between the trimmed V and J ends, which lost 0 bases and 0 bases, there was a span of 4 bases. The CDR3 is CASSVETSYEQYF. CDR3 coding DNA: TGTGCCAGCAGCGTAGAAACCTCCTACGAGCAGTACTTC.

V usage is TRBV5-1 and J usage is TRBJ2-1; D call uncertain. The CDR3 consists of 14 residues. The germline gives CDR1 SGHRS, CDR2 YFSETQ. The germline V and J ends were trimmed by 0 bases and 3 bases, with 7 bases remaining between them. CDR3 in amino acids: CASSLAHSYNEQFF. The CDR3 nucleotides read TGCGCCAGCAGCTTGGCCCATAGCTACAATGAGCAGTTCTTC. Full variable domain (rest looked up from reference TRBV5-1 and TRBJ2-1): KAGVTQTPRYLIKTRGQQVTLSCSPISGHRSVSWYQQTPGQGLQFLFEYFSETQRNKGNFPGRFSGRQFSNSRSEMNVSTLELGDSALYLCASSLAHSYNEQFFGPGTRLTVL.

The rearrangement joins TRBV5-6 to TRBJ2-2, with 11 bases aligning to TRBD2. Unmatched junction bases numbered 8, after V lost 4 bases and J lost 9 bases. CDR1 and CDR2 (germline): SGHDT, YYEEEE. This CDR3 is built from 15 residues. The CDR3 region is CASSASSGRFRELFF. CDR3 DNA: TGTGCCAGCAGCGCCTCTAGCGGGAGGTTTAGGGAGCTGTTTTTT. Complete variable domain (other parts from reference TRBV5-6 and TRBJ2-2): DAGVTQSPTHLIKTRGQQVTLRCSPKSGHDTVSWYQQALGQGPQFIFQYYEEEERQRGNFPDRFSGHQFPNYSSELNVNALLLGDSALYLCASSASSGRFRELFFGEGSRLTVL.

This clonotype was seen a handful of times. The chain recombines TRBV2 with TRBJ2-7, with 9 bases lining up with TRBD2. CDR1 SNHLY and CDR2 FYNNEI come from the germline V gene. With V trimmed by 7 bases and J by 4 bases, 8 bases remained unmatched. The CDR3 sequence is 14 residues long. The CDR3 spells CASTQRGAGYEQYF. The DNA for the CDR3 is TGTGCCAGCACCCAGCGGGGGGCCGGGTACGAGCAGTACTTC.

The chain links TRBV20-1 to TRBJ2-3; D is unclear. The CDR3 has 15 residues. The germline V gene encodes CDR1 DFQATT and CDR2 SNEGSKA (reference sequence). Trimming stripped 3 bases from V and 0 bases from J, with 13 bases between. CDR3 sequence (DNA): TGCAGTGCTAGTCGGTCAGCGTCTAGCACAGATACGCAGTATTTT. This gives the protein CSASRSASSTDTQYF.